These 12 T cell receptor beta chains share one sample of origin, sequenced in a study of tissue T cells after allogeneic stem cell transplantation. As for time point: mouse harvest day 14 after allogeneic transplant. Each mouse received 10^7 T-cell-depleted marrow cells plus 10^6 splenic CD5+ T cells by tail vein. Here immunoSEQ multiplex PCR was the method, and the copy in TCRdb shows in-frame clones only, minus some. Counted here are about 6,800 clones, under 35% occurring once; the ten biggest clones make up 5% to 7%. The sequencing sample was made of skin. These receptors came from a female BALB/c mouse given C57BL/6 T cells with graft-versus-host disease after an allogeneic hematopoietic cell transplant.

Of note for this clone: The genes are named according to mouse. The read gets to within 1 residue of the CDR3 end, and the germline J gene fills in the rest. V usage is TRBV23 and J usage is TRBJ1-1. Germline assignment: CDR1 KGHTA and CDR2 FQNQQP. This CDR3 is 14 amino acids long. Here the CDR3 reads CSSSQSTKNTEVFF. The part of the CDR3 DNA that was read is TGCTCCAGCAGTCAATCGACTAAAAACACAGAAGTCTTC. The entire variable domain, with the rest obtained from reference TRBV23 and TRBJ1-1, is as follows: DAAVTQKPRYLIKMKGQEAEMKCIPEKGHTAVFWYQQKQSKELKFLIYFQNQQPLDQIDMVKERFSAVCPSSSLCSLGIRTCEAEDSALYLCSSSQSTKNTEVFFGKGTRLTVV.

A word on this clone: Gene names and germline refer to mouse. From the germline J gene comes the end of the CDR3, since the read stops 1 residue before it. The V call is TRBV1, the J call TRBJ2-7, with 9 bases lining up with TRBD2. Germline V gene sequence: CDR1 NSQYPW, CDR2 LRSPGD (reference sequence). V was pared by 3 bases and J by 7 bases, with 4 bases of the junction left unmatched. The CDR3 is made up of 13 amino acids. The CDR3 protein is CTCSAGGAREQYF. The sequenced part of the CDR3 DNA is TGCACCTGCAGTGCTGGGGGGGCGCGAGAACAGTAC.

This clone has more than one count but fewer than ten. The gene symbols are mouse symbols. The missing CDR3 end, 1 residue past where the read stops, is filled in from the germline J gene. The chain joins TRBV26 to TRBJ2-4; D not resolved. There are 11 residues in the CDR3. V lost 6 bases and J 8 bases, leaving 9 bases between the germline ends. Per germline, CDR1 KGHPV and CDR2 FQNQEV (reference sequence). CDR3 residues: CASRSGFTLYF. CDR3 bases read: TGTGCCAGCAGGTCGGGGTTCACCTTGTAC.

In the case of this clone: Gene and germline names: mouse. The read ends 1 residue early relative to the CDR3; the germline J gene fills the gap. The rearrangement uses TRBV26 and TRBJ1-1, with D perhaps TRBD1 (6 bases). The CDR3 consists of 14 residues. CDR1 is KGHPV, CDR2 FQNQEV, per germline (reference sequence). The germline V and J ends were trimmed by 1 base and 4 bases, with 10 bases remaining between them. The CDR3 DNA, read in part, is TGTGCCAGCAGTCTGTTGGGGGCGGGCACAGAAGTCTTC. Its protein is CASSLLGAGTEVF. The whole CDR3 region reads CASSLLGAGTEVFF.

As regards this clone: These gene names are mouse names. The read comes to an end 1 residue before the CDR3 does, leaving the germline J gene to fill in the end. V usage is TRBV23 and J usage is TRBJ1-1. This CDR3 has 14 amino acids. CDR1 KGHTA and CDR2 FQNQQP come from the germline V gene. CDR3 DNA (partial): TGCTCCAGCAAGGGACTCATTGCAAACACAGAAGTCTTC. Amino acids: CSSKGLIANTEVF. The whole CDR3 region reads CSSKGLIANTEVFF. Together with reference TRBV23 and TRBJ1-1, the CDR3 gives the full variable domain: DAAVTQKPRYLIKMKGQEAEMKCIPEKGHTAVFWYQQKQSKELKFLIYFQNQQPLDQIDMVKERFSAVCPSSSLCSLGIRTCEAEDSALYLCSSKGLIANTEVFFGKGTRLTVV.

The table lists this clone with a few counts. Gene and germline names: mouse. The CDR3 sequence: CASSLDWGTGQLYF. The CDR3 bases that were read are TGTGCCAGCAGTTTGGACTGGGGCACCGGGCAGCTCTAC. V and J are TRBV15 and TRBJ2-2; the match to TRBD2 covers 9 bases. The sequenced fragment ends 1 residue before the CDR3 boundary, so the rest is inferred from the germline J gene. Germline V gene lookup returns CDR1 SGHND and CDR2 FRSKSL. The CDR3 covers 14 residues. The junction had 0 bases not matched to a gene; V was cut back by 3 bases and J by 4 bases.

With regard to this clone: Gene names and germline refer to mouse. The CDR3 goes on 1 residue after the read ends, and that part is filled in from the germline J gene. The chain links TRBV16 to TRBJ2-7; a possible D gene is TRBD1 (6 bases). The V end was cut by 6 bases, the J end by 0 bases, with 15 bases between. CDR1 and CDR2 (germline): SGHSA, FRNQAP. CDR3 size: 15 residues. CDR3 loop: CASRPRQGHSYEQYF. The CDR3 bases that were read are TGTGCAAGCAGACCCCGGCAGGGGCACTCCTATGAACAGTAC.

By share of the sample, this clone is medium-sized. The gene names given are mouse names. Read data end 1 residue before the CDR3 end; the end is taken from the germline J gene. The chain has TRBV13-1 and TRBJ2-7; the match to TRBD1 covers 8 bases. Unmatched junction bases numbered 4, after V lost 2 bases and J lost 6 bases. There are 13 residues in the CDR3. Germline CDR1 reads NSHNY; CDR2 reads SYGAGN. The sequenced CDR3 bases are TGTGCCAGCAGTGAAGAGGGGACAGGTGAACAGTAC. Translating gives CASSEEGTGEQY. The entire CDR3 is CASSEEGTGEQYF.

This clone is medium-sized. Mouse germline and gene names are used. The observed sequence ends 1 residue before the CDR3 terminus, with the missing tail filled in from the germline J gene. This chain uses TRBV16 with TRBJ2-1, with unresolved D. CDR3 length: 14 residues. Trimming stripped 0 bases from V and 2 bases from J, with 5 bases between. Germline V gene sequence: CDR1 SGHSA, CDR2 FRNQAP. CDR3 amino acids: CASSLERHYAEQFF. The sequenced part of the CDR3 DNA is TGTGCAAGCAGCTTAGAGAGACACTATGCTGAGCAGTTC.

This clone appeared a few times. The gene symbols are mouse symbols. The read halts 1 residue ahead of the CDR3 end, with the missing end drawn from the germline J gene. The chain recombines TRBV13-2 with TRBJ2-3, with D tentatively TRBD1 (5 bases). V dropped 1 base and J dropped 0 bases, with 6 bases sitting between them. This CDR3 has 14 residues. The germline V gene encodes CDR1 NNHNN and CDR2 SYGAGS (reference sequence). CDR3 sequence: CASGDHRSAETLYF. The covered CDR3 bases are TGTGCCAGCGGTGATCACAGGAGTGCAGAAACGCTGTAT.

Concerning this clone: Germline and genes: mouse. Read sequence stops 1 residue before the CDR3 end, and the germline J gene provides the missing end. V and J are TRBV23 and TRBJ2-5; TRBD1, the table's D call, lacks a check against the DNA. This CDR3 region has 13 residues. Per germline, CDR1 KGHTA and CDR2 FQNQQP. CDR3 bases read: TGCTCCAGCAGTCCGGGACATCAAGACACCCAGTAC. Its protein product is CSSSPGHQDTQY. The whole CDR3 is CSSSPGHQDTQYF. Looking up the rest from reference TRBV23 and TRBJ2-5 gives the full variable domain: DAAVTQKPRYLIKMKGQEAEMKCIPEKGHTAVFWYQQKQSKELKFLIYFQNQQPLDQIDMVKERFSAVCPSSSLCSLGIRTCEAEDSALYLCSSSPGHQDTQYFGPGTRLLVL.

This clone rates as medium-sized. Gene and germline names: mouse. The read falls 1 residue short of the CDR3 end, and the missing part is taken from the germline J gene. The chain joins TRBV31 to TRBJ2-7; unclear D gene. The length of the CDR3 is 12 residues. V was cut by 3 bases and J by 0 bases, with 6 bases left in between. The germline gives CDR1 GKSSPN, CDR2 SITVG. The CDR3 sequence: CAWSFSSYEQYF. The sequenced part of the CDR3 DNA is TGTGCCTGGAGCTTCAGCTCCTATGAACAGTAC.